This T cell receptor (beta chain) was sequenced in a study of CD8+ T cells in alopecia areata listed by TCRdb under 2018. For the study in its entirety: Treated patients were enrolled in an open-label pilot trial of oral tofacitinib at 5 to 10 mg twice daily for moderate-to-severe alopecia areata. In both human patients and the C3H/HeJ mouse model, the study applied high-throughput TCRbeta sequencing to look at T cell clonal expansion in alopecia areata. immunoSEQ multiplex PCR using 35 Vbeta forward primers and 13 Jbeta reverse primers was used to amplify TCRbeta CDR3 regions. The RNA source kit depended on sample type: the PAXgene miRNA kit for fixed scalp, the miRNeasy kit for PBMCs, and the RNeasy kit for mouse skin. Patients received tofacitinib for 6 to 18 months and were then followed off drug for 6 months to check for delayed response and recurrence. Scalp clonality was compared across normal scalp (n=4), patchy alopecia areata scalp (n=8), and alopecia totalis/universalis scalp (n=8). Human TCRbeta sequencing covered scalp tissue and sorted CD4+ and CD8+ peripheral blood T cells from patchy and totalis/universalis alopecia areata patients and healthy controls. Biopsies were taken from tofacitinib-treated patients at baseline and again at 4 and 24 weeks into treatment, and several of those patients also had a later scalp biopsy.

The library was generated by the immunoSEQ multiplex PCR assay. To provide template for TCR sequencing, every sample had RNA extracted and reverse transcribed into cDNA. First-strand cDNA was synthesized with SuperScript III using a 2:1 mix of oligo-dT and random hexamers. A synthetic immune receptor repertoire was used to gauge amplification bias, and whatever bias remained was removed computationally. Regarding the original processing steps: After raw reads were preprocessed to remove errors, the CDR3 was defined following IMGT conventions as running from the conserved cysteine to phenylalanine. Clonality was calculated as 1 minus Shannon entropy normalized by log2 of the number of productive unique TCRs. Whether each scalp clone was CD4 or CD8 was inferred by checking scalp TCRbeta sequences against the CD4 and CD8 repertoires from sorted blood. Imported from immuneACCESS, the table was reduced by TCRdb to in-frame sequences with V and J called. These copies leave out some clones; in studies compared against another copy, an unresolved V gene accounts for under half, and the cause of the remainder is not known. V, J and clone size are those of that table, while D and trimming were read from the DNA. Here the sample has fewer than 100,000 clones; nearly 45% occur a single time. Of the sample, approximately 0.79% falls within the top ten clones.

This clone has only a few counts. The target of this receptor is not known. The input lacks base qualities; no much larger clone sits a single base away. Lesional scalp punch biopsies and peripheral blood were obtained from alopecia areata patients. PBMCs were isolated by density centrifugation and stained for CD3, CD4 and CD8, and CD4+ and CD8+ T cells were sorted on a FACSAria. What the study reported, not specific to this receptor: Higher clonality and more expanded CD8+ clones were observed in lesional scalp than in normal scalp, particularly in alopecia totalis/universalis, a finding suggestive of antigenic drive. Unlike mouse skin, where gammadelta T cells dominate, normal human skin contains resident alphabeta T cells that get sequenced too, which complicates analysis of the scalp TCR repertoire. Shared TCR sequences between patients were less evident than in mice, which may be partly attributable to HLA diversity in the patient population.

CDR1 and CDR2 are drawn from the germline V gene: SQVTM, ANQGSEA. Measured from the cysteine to the phenylalanine, the CDR3 is 12 residues long. The only DNA kept is the CDR3, 36 bases in frame from the first base. This TCR derives from a human donor with alopecia areata. The specimen was CD4+ T cells sorted from blood. The V gene is TRBV29-1 and the J gene is TRBJ1-2, with the D gene not clear enough to name. In nucleotide form, the sequence is TGCAGTGGCGGGGTGAGCGTAGATGGCTACACCTTC. Translated, this gives CSGGVSVDGYTF. The CDR3, completed at both ends by the reference TRBV29-1 and TRBJ1-2 genes, gives the full variable domain SAVISQKPSRDICQRGTSLTIQCQVDSQVTMMFWYRQQPGQSLTLIATANQGSEATYESGFVIDKFPISRPNLTFSTLTVSNMSPEDSSIYLCSGGVSVDGYTFGSGTRLTVV.